This T cell receptor (beta chain) was sequenced during a study of T-cell memory formation after mild COVID-19. Looked up from germline, CDR1 is SEHNR and CDR2 is FQNEAQ (reference sequence). Trimming removed 4 bases at V and 0 bases at J, with 10 bases between. This CDR3 is 15 amino acids long. This clonotype was seen a few times. Each CDR3 protein is one row after TCRdb ran MiXCR on the 5' RACE reads. Here the sample spans roughly 400,000 distinct CDR3 sequences, 20% to 30% being singletons. The source material was PBMCs or a T cell subset sorted from them (not recorded which). The chain combines TRBV7-9 with TRBJ2-1; D ambiguous. This TCR came from an adult woman who had mild COVID-19 (a few samples of this study predate the infection). Cell type and time point are not known. The CDR3: CASSWVAVSYNEQFF. CDR3 in DNA: TGTGCCAGCAGCTGGGTTGCGGTCTCCTACAATGAGCAGTTCTTC. The full variable domain, rest sourced from reference TRBV7-9 and TRBJ2-1, is DTGVSQNPRHKITKRGQNVTFRCDPISEHNRLYWYRQTLGQGPEFLTYFQNEAQLEKSRLLSDRFSAERPKGSFSTLEIQRTEQGDSAMYLCASSWVAVSYNEQFFGPGTRLTVL.